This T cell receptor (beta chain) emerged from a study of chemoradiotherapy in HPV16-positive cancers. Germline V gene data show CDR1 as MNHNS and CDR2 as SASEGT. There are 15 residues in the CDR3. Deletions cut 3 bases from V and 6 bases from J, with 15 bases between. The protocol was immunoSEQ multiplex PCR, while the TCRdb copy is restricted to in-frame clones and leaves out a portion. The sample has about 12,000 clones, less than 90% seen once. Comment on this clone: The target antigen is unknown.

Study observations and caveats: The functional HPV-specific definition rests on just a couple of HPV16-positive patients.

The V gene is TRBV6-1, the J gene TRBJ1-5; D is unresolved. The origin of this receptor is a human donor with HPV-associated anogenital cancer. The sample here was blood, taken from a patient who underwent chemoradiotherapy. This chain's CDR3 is CASSDGPSAGQPQHF. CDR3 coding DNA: TGTGCCAGCAGTGATGGGCCCTCCGCGGGTCAGCCCCAGCATTTT.